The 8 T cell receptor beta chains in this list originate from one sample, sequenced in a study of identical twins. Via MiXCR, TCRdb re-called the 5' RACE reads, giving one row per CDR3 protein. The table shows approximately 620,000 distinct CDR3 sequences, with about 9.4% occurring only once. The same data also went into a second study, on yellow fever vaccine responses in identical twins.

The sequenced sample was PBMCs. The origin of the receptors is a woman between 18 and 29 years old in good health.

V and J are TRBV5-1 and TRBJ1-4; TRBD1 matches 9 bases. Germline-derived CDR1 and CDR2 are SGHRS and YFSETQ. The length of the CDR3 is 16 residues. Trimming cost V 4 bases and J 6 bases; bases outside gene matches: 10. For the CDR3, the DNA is TGCGCCAGCAGCACCACTCGGACAGGGGAAGATGAAAAACTGTTTTTT. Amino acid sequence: CASSTTRTGEDEKLFF.

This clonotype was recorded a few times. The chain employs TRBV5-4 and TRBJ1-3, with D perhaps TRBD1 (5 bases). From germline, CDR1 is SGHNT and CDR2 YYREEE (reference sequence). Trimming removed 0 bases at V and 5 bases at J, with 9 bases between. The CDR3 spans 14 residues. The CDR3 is CASSLAQGRNTIYF. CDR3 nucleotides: TGTGCCAGCAGCTTGGCGCAGGGTAGAAACACCATATATTTT.

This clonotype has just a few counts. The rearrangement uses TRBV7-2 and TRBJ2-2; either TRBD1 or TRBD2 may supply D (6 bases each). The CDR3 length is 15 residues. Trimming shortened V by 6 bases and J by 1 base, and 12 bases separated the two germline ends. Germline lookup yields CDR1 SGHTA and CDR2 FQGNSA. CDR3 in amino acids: CASRLGGGNTGELFF. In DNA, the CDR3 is TGTGCCAGCAGACTCGGGGGCGGGAACACCGGGGAGCTGTTTTTT.

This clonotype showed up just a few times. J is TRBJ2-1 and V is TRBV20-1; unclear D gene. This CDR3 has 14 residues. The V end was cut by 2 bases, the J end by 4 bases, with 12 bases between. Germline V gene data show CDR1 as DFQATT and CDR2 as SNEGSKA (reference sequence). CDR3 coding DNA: TGCAGTGCTAGACTTTCCCTTTATTACAATGAGCAGTTCTTC. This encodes CSARLSLYYNEQFF.

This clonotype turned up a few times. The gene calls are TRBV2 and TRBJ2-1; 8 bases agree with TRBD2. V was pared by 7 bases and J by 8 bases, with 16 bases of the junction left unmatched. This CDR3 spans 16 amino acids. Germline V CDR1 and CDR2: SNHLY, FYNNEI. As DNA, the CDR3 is TGTGCCAGCACCCTCGGGGGGGGGGCCCGTTCCGATGAGCAGTTCTTC. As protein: CASTLGGGARSDEQFF.

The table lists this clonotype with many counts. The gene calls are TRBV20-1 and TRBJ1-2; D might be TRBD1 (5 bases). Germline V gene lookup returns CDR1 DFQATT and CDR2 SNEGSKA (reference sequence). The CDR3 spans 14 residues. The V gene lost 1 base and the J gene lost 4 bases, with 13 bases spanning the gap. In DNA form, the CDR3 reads TGCAGTGCTAGAGGACAGATCTTTATCTATGGCTACACCTTC. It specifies CSARGQIFIYGYTF.

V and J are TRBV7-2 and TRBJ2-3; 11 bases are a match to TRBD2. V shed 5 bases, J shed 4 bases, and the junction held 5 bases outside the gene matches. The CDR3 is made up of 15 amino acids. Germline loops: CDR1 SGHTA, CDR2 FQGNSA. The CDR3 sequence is CASSPGTSGADTQYF. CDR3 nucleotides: TGTGCCAGCAGCCCCGGGACTAGCGGTGCAGATACGCAGTATTTT.

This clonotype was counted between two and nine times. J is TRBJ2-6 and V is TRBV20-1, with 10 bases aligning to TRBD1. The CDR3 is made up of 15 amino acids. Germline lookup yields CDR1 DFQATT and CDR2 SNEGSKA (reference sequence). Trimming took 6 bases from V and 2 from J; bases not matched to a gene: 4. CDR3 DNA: TGCAGTGCGACGGACAGGGGGGCTGGGGCCAACGTCCTGACTTTC. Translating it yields CSATDRGAGANVLTF.